A single sample gave rise to the 31 T cell receptor beta chains below, sequenced in a study of T cells in Graves' hyperthyroidism and ophthalmopathy. Authors of the study amplified TCR beta CDR3 regions from RNA transcripts. The HTBI primer set drove a first-round RT-PCR of the TCR CDR3. A single record per CDR3 protein comes from TCRdb applying MiXCR to the multiplex PCR reads. The table records hundreds of thousands of distinct CDR3 sequences, 14% to 15% of them present only once. Material for sequencing was blood. Receptors originate from a woman aged 40 to 50 with Graves' ophthalmopathy.

This clonotype came up many times. V gene TRBV7-2 combines with J gene TRBJ1-3, with D unresolved. The V gene's germline CDR1 is SGHTA and CDR2 FQGNSA. Trimming cost V 0 bases and J 0 bases, with 9 bases left between them. The CDR3 length is 16 residues. The CDR3 DNA is TGTGCCAGCAGCTTAGCTCACGGAAACTCTGGAAACACCATATATTTT. As protein: CASSLAHGNSGNTIYF. Looking up the rest from reference TRBV7-2 and TRBJ1-3 gives the full variable domain: GAGVSQSPSNKVTEKGKDVELRCDPISGHTALYWYRQSLGQGLEFLIYFQGNSAPDKSGLPSDRFSAERTGGSVSTLTIQRTQQEDSAVYLCASSLAHGNSGNTIYFGEGSWLTVV.

The table lists this clonotype with many counts. This chain joins TRBV7-8 and TRBJ2-7, with 7 positions matching TRBD2. The CDR3 runs to 16 residues. Trimming cost V 0 bases and J 5 bases; bases outside gene matches: 10. The germline V gene encodes CDR1 SGHVS and CDR2 FQNEAQ. The CDR3 spells CASSLAPGLGPNEQYF. Written as DNA, the CDR3 is TGTGCCAGCAGCTTAGCCCCAGGACTAGGCCCGAACGAGCAGTACTTC.

On this clonotype: Relative to the germline gene, one junction end is altered; a read error may explain this. This chain links TRBV4-1 with TRBJ2-5; perhaps TRBD2 as D (6 bases). This CDR3 is built from 14 residues. CDR1 is MGHRA, CDR2 YSYEKL, per germline. CDR3 amino acids: CASGQSGLQETQYF. For the CDR3, the DNA is TGCGCCAGCGGCCAATCGGGACTCCAAGAGACCCAGTACTTC.

This clonotype was detected many times. This chain links TRBV12-3 or TRBV12-4 with TRBJ2-5; D may be TRBD2 (7 bases). The CDR3 sequence is 15 residues long. V was cut by 5 bases and J by 3 bases, with 16 bases left in between. For the CDR3, the DNA is TGTGCCAGCAGTCCCCACGGGGAGGGGGAAGAGACCCAGTACTTC. Residues: CASSPHGEGEETQYF.

This clonotype was recorded many times. The chain couples TRBV4-1 to TRBJ2-7; TRBD2 is a possible D gene (5 bases). The CDR3 runs 15 residues. V lost 1 base and J lost 2, with 12 bases in between. Looked up from germline, CDR1 is MGHRA and CDR2 is YSYEKL. Here the CDR3 reads CASSQAGGSPYEQYF. CDR3 DNA sequence: TGCGCCAGCAGCCAAGCGGGCGGGTCTCCCTACGAGCAGTACTTC.

The chain employs TRBV19 and TRBJ2-2; D not certain. Trimming shortened V by 0 bases and J by 6 bases, and 8 bases separated the two germline ends. The length of the CDR3 is 14 residues. Germline loops: CDR1 LNHDA, CDR2 SQIVND (reference sequence). The CDR3: CASSIDLGSGELFF. For the CDR3, the DNA is TGTGCCAGTAGTATAGATCTAGGCTCCGGGGAGCTGTTTTTT.

V and J are TRBV28 and TRBJ2-7, with 8 bases that match TRBD2. This CDR3 is built from 15 residues. Trimming removed 5 bases from V and 0 bases from J; junction bases left unmatched: 6. The germline CDR1 and CDR2 sequences are MDHEN and SYDVKM. CDR3 nucleotides: TGTGCCAGCAGTCCGGGGGGGGCGAACTCCTACGAGCAGTACTTC. Translated: CASSPGGANSYEQYF.

This clonotype was counted ten times or more. The V and J genes are TRBV20-1 and TRBJ1-2; D is unresolved. Trimming took 5 bases from V and 4 from J, leaving 11 bases between them. The CDR3 length is 12 residues. CDR1 and CDR2 from the germline V gene are DFQATT and SNEGSKA (reference sequence). The DNA for the CDR3 is TGCAGTGCTTCCACAATCGTCTATGGCTACACCTTC. It codes for CSASTIVYGYTF.

This clonotype was counted between two and nine times. The chain's CDR3 is CASSLSNIHYGYTF. The CDR3 coding sequence is TGTGCCAGCAGCTTATCAAACATCCACTATGGCTACACCTTC. The J gene is TRBJ1-2, the V gene TRBV7-2; D not resolved. The germline V gene encodes CDR1 SGHTA and CDR2 FQGNSA. The CDR3 is 14 residues long. The V and J ends lost 2 bases and 3 bases respectively, with 10 bases between them.

This clonotype appeared many times. The J gene is TRBJ1-1, the V gene TRBV28, with 7 bases aligning to TRBD1. J was trimmed by 5 bases and V by 9 bases; bases with no gene match: 3. Germline V gives CDR1 MDHEN, CDR2 SYDVKM. The CDR3 covers 11 residues. The CDR3 DNA sequence: TGTGCCAGTACAGGGGAAACTGAAGCTTTCTTT. Translation: CASTGETEAFF.

This clonotype appeared a few times. The chain has TRBV5-1 and TRBJ1-2; 7 nucleotides match TRBD1. The germline V gene has CDR1 SGHRS and CDR2 YFSETQ. The length of the CDR3 is 14 residues. With V trimmed by 8 bases and J by 4 bases, 11 bases remained unmatched. This CDR3 is CASYGQEAFYGYTF. As DNA, the CDR3 is TGCGCCAGTTACGGACAGGAGGCGTTCTATGGCTACACCTTC.

This clonotype was observed a handful of times. The V and J genes are TRBV20-1 and TRBJ2-7; 8 bases are a match to TRBD2. The trim removed 0 bases at V and 12 bases at J, leaving 10 bases unmatched. CDR1 is DFQATT and CDR2 is SNEGSKA in the germline V gene (reference sequence). This CDR3 spans 13 amino acids. The DNA for the CDR3 is TGCAGTGCTAGAGAGGCGACTAGCGCCGCTTCGTACTTC. Translated: CSAREATSAASYF.

Many counts were recorded for this clonotype. The chain is built from TRBV28 and TRBJ1-2, with a tentative D call TRBD1 (5 bases). Germline CDR1 reads MDHEN; CDR2 reads SYDVKM. CDR3 length: 15 amino acids. V was trimmed by 8 bases and J by 3 bases, leaving 19 bases between them. CDR3 loop: CASRPAGVRDYGYTF. For the CDR3, the DNA is TGTGCCAGCCGCCCCGCGGGGGTAAGGGACTATGGCTACACCTTC.

This clonotype turned up a few times. This chain uses TRBV11-2 with TRBJ2-5; 12 bases are a match to TRBD1. J gave up 4 bases and V 2 bases, and 2 bases lay outside the gene matches. The CDR3 consists of 15 residues. Germline CDR1 is SGHAT and CDR2 is FQNNGV. Written as DNA, the CDR3 is TGTGCCAGCAGCTTATTGGGACAGGGGGCAGAGACCCAGTACTTC. Translated: CASSLLGQGAETQYF.

This clonotype was observed many times. This chain uses TRBV10-2 with TRBJ2-2, with 9 bases fitting TRBD2. Germline loops: CDR1 WSHSY, CDR2 SAAADI. J lost 6 bases, V lost 0 bases, and 5 bases had no gene match. The CDR3 spans 16 residues. CDR3 protein: CASSESVAGAAGELFF. CDR3 bases: TGCGCCAGCAGTGAGTCAGTAGCGGGAGCGGCCGGGGAGCTGTTTTTT.

Only a few counts were recorded for this clonotype. The rearrangement joins TRBV6-5 to TRBJ2-2; 9 bases match TRBD2. CDR3 length equals 16 residues. Trimming took 6 bases from V and 5 from J; bases not matched to a gene: 10. Germline V gives CDR1 MNHEY, CDR2 SVGAGI. CDR3: CASRFSGTSFTGELFF. DNA for the CDR3: TGTGCCAGCAGATTCTCCGGGACTAGCTTTACCGGGGAGCTGTTTTTT.

The chain combines TRBV2 with TRBJ1-1, with D possibly TRBD1 on 5 matching bases. The CDR3 sequence is 12 residues long. From germline, CDR1 is SNHLY and CDR2 FYNNEI. Between the trimmed V and J ends, which lost 6 bases and 6 bases, there was a span of 11 bases. The CDR3 region has the DNA TGTGCCAGCAGCTCGGACAATTCTGAAGCTTTCTTT. It codes for CASSSDNSEAFF.

At least ten counts were recorded for this clonotype. The chain combines TRBV10-3 with TRBJ1-1; 7 bases are a match to TRBD1. Per the germline V gene, CDR1 is ENHRY and CDR2 is SYGVKD. This CDR3 spans 13 amino acids. V dropped 6 bases and J dropped 4; count of bases not matched to a gene: 5. CDR3 sequence (DNA): TGTGCCATCAGGCAGGGACAGACCACTGAAGCTTTCTTT. Translating it yields CAIRQGQTTEAFF.

This clonotype appeared many times. The genes are TRBV12-3 or TRBV12-4 and TRBJ2-7, with TRBD2 matching 7 bases. The CDR3 consists of 14 residues. The V segment lost 5 bases and the J segment 2 bases; nucleotides outside the gene matches: 6. The CDR3 is CASSIGLDPYEQYF. CDR3 sequence (DNA): TGTGCCAGCAGTATTGGACTAGATCCCTACGAGCAGTACTTC.

This clonotype was detected many times. This chain uses TRBV28 with TRBJ2-5; 7 bases are shared with TRBD2. Germline V CDR1 and CDR2: MDHEN, SYDVKM. CDR3 size: 15 residues. J was trimmed by 0 bases and V by 7 bases; bases with no gene match: 8. The CDR3 DNA reads as TGTGCCAGCACCGCGGTAAGCGGGGACCAAGAGACCCAGTACTTC. Translation: CASTAVSGDQETQYF.

The sample holds many counts of this clonotype. CDR3 amino acids: CASSSQIRTGRGDTEAFF. Written as DNA, the CDR3 is TGTGCCAGCAGTTCACAAATCCGGACAGGGCGAGGGGACACTGAAGCTTTCTTT. The genes are TRBV28 and TRBJ1-1, with 8 nucleotides matching TRBD1. Germline CDR1 is MDHEN and CDR2 is SYDVKM. This CDR3 is built from 18 residues. V trimming: 4 bases; J trimming: 3 bases; junction bases outside the gene matches: 16.

This clonotype was counted ten times or more. The V and J genes are TRBV13 and TRBJ2-7; D remains unclear. This CDR3 has 15 amino acids. Looked up from germline, CDR1 is PRHDT and CDR2 is FYEKMQ (reference sequence). V was trimmed by 5 bases and J by 5 bases, leaving 19 bases between them. The CDR3 DNA reads TGTGCCAGCAGCCAGTTAGAGGCAGCCGACCACGAGCAGTACTTC. Its protein product is CASSQLEAADHEQYF. The full variable domain, completed using reference TRBV13 and TRBJ2-7, is AAGVIQSPRHLIKEKRETATLKCYPIPRHDTVYWYQQGPGQDPQFLISFYEKMQSDKGSIPDRFSAQQFSDYHSELNMSSLELGDSALYFCASSQLEAADHEQYFGPGTRLTVT.

This clonotype was seen repeatedly, ten times or more. The rearrangement uses TRBV28 and TRBJ2-7; D is tentatively TRBD1 or TRBD2 (5 bases each). With 5 bases removed from V and 2 bases from J, the gap between germline ends came to 10 bases. CDR1 and CDR2 from the germline V gene are MDHEN and SYDVKM. The CDR3 runs 13 residues. In nucleotides, the CDR3 is TGTGCCAGCAGTCAGGGACCCACCTACGAGCAGTACTTC. It yields the protein CASSQGPTYEQYF. Based on the CDR3 plus reference TRBV28 and TRBJ2-7, the full variable domain is DVKVTQSSRYLVKRTGEKVFLECVQDMDHENMFWYRQDPGLGLRLIYFSYDVKMKEKGDIPEGYSVSREKKERFSLILESASTNQTSMYLCASSQGPTYEQYFGPGTRLTVT.

This clonotype has a handful of counts. V gene TRBV18 combines with J gene TRBJ1-1, with TRBD1 matching 8 bases. The CDR3 consists of 15 residues. Germline CDR1 reads KGHSH; CDR2 reads LQKENI. The ends lost 5 bases at V and 6 bases at J; junction bases unmatched: 11. Here the CDR3 reads CASSSGGQGTAEAFF. The CDR3, as DNA: TGTGCCAGCTCAAGCGGAGGACAGGGTACAGCTGAAGCTTTCTTT.

This clonotype was observed at least ten times. This rearrangement joins TRBV6-5 to TRBJ2-7, with 9 nucleotides matching TRBD2. The CDR3 covers 15 residues. The V and J ends lost 0 bases and 1 base, in that order; junction bases with no gene match: 1. Germline V lookup: CDR1 MNHEY, CDR2 SVGAGI. The DNA for the CDR3 is TGTGCCAGCAGTTACTCGGGACTAGCTTCCTACGAGCAGTACTTC. Its protein is CASSYSGLASYEQYF.

This clonotype has just a few counts. The chain has TRBV18 and TRBJ2-5; D is ambiguous. Germline lookup yields CDR1 KGHSH and CDR2 LQKENI. V shed 6 bases and J shed 5 bases, with 19 bases lying between them. The CDR3 length is 15 residues. The chain's CDR3 is CASSLVWDPGETQYF. CDR3 in DNA: TGTGCCAGCTCCCTGGTTTGGGATCCTGGGGAGACCCAGTACTTC.

The genes are TRBV11-1 and TRBJ1-5; TRBD1 is a possible D gene (5 bases). The ends were cut back, 5 bases at V and 1 base at J, with 18 bases in the middle. This CDR3 region has 17 residues. Germline V gives CDR1 SGHAT, CDR2 FQDESV (reference sequence). Here the CDR3 reads CASSKETGVISNQPQHF. CDR3 nucleotides: TGTGCCAGCAGCAAAGAGACGGGGGTAATAAGCAATCAGCCCCAGCATTTT.

In its sample, this clonotype was seen a few times. V is TRBV12-3 or TRBV12-4 and J is TRBJ2-1, with TRBD2 as a possible D gene (6 bases). V dropped 2 bases and J dropped 5 bases, with 10 bases sitting between them. The CDR3 is made up of 14 amino acids. The CDR3 nucleotides are TGTGCCAGCAGTTTACTAGCGCTTAACAATGAGCAGTTCTTC. Translation gives CASSLLALNNEQFF.

The sample holds many counts of this clonotype. The rearrangement joins TRBV27 to TRBJ1-1; maybe TRBD1 (5 bases). V was cut by 4 bases and J by 7 bases, with 13 bases left in between. In germline, CDR1 is MNHEY, CDR2 SMNVEV (reference sequence). This CDR3 spans 13 amino acids. The chain's CDR3 is CASSSIHGGEAFF. CDR3 DNA sequence: TGTGCCAGCAGTTCGATTCATGGGGGTGAAGCTTTCTTT.

V gene TRBV2 combines with J gene TRBJ2-5; no firm D call. The CDR3 length is 13 residues. CDR1 SNHLY and CDR2 FYNNEI come from the germline V gene. Between the trimmed V and J ends, which lost 8 bases and 5 bases, there was a span of 15 bases. Here the CDR3 reads CASLFYPAETQYF. The CDR3 nucleotides read TGTGCCAGCCTTTTTTACCCGGCGGAGACCCAGTACTTC.

This clonotype was seen more than once but under ten times. The chain combines TRBV5-1 with TRBJ1-1, with 7 bases lining up with TRBD1. Per germline, CDR1 SGHRS and CDR2 YFSETQ. J gave up 2 bases and V 2 bases, and 6 bases lay outside the gene matches. This CDR3 region has 15 residues. CDR3 residues: CASSLQGSLNTEAFF. The CDR3 DNA reads as TGCGCCAGCAGCTTACAGGGGTCCCTAAACACTGAAGCTTTCTTT.